This T cell receptor beta chain derives from a study of OX40 agonist ivuxolimab in advanced cancers. Profiling relied on immunoSEQ multiplex PCR, and the TCRdb table lists in-frame clones only, not all of them. The data contain about 100,000 clones, more than 85% of them singletons. Germline V lookup: CDR1 SGHTA, CDR2 FQGNSA. The ends were cut back, 3 bases at V and 10 bases at J, with 19 bases in the middle. This CDR3 contains 15 residues. The TCR was taken from an adult with an advanced solid tumor such as melanoma, head and neck, liver or kidney cancer. V gene TRBV7-2 combines with J gene TRBJ2-1; D not certain. Sequenced material: CD4+ or CD8+ T cells sorted from blood, taken in a trial of the OX40 agonist ivuxolimab. The CDR3 loop reads CASSLVGTAYREQFF. In DNA form, the CDR3 reads TGTGCCAGCAGCTTGGTCGGCACCGCCTATCGCGAGCAGTTCTTC.